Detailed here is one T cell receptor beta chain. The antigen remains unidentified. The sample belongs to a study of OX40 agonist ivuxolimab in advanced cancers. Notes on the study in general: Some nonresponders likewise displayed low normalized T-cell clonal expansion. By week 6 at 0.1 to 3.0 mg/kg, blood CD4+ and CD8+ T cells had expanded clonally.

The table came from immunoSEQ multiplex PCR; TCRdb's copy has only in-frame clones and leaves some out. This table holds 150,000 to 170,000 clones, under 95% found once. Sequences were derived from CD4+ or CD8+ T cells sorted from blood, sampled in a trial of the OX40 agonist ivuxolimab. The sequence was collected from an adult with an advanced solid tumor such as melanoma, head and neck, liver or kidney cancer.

The CDR3: CASIRGGDTQYF. The CDR3 DNA follows: TGTGCCAGCATACGGGGGGGGGATACGCAGTATTTT. This rearrangement joins TRBV28 to TRBJ2-3; 8 bases align to TRBD2. The CDR3 has 12 amino acids. V shed 7 bases, J shed 6 bases, and the junction held 3 bases outside the gene matches. Per germline, CDR1 MDHEN and CDR2 SYDVKM.